These 13 T cell receptor beta chains originate from one sample sequenced in a study of CD8 T cells in ankylosing spondylitis. These receptors have no known antigen. One entry per CDR3 protein results from TCRdb running MiXCR on the 5' RACE reads. The sample lists 400,000 or so distinct CDR3 sequences; about 25% were seen once. Study results and caveats: Apparently characteristic of ankylosing spondylitis blood was a TCR beta motif (roughly eight highly homologous variants).

Sequencing used blood, either unsorted or a sorted T cell fraction (not recorded which). The receptors here all came from a male donor with ankylosing spondylitis.

V gene TRBV12-3 or TRBV12-4 combines with J gene TRBJ1-6, with D tentatively TRBD1 (6 bases). The CDR3 covers 14 residues. Trimming left V 2 bases short and J 7 bases short, with 9 bases between. This CDR3 is CASSLWDTNSPLHF. As DNA, the CDR3 is TGTGCCAGCAGTTTATGGGACACCAATTCACCCCTCCACTTT.

This clonotype turned up a few times. This chain uses TRBV4-1 with TRBJ2-3; D could derive from TRBD1 or TRBD2 (5 bases each). The CDR3 loop spans 13 amino acids. Between the trimmed V and J ends, which lost 5 bases and 8 bases, there was a span of 14 bases. Germline CDR1 reads MGHRA; CDR2 reads YSYEKL. CDR3 amino acids: CASSRDPEVTQYF. CDR3 DNA sequence: TGCGCCAGCAGCAGGGACCCCGAGGTTACGCAGTATTTT.

This clonotype occurred a few times. This sequence joins TRBV10-3 and TRBJ2-7, with a weak D call TRBD2 (5 bases). V lost 5 bases, J lost 3 bases, and 8 bases lay in between. Germline CDR1 and CDR2: ENHRY and SYGVKD. This CDR3 has 12 residues. In DNA form, the CDR3 reads TGTGCCATCAGTCCCAGCGGCTACGAGCAGTACGTC. Translation gives CAISPSGYEQYV.

V usage is TRBV19 and J usage is TRBJ2-2, with D unclear. Germline V gene sequence: CDR1 LNHDA, CDR2 SQIVND (reference sequence). The germline V and J ends were trimmed by 6 bases and 6 bases, with 8 bases remaining between them. The length of the CDR3 is 12 residues. CDR3 in amino acids: CASSTVAGELFF. In DNA, the CDR3 is TGTGCCAGTAGCACCGTGGCCGGGGAGCTGTTTTTT.

This clonotype was found a few times. This rearrangement joins TRBV5-1 to TRBJ2-7, with D possibly being TRBD2 (5 bases). This CDR3 spans 15 amino acids. Germline V gene sequence: CDR1 SGHRS, CDR2 YFSETQ. The V and J ends lost 0 bases and 4 bases respectively, with 14 bases between them. The CDR3 sequence: CASSLGLGWEYEQYF. CDR3 nucleotide sequence: TGCGCCAGCAGCTTGGGGCTAGGGTGGGAGTACGAGCAGTACTTC.

This clonotype showed up many times. The gene calls are TRBV12-3 or TRBV12-4 and TRBJ2-3, with 11 bases fitting TRBD2. Trimming removed 6 bases from V and 5 bases from J; junction bases left unmatched: 10. CDR3 length: 16 residues. The chain's CDR3 is CASSLLAGDVEDTQYF. CDR3 DNA: TGTGCCAGCAGCCTACTAGCGGGAGATGTGGAAGATACGCAGTATTTT.

This clonotype was observed at least ten times. The V and J genes are TRBV7-8 and TRBJ1-2, with TRBD1 matching 9 bases. The J segment lost 8 bases and the V segment lost 5 bases, leaving 6 bases of the junction unmatched. Per the germline V gene, CDR1 is SGHVS and CDR2 is FQNEAQ. This CDR3 is 13 amino acids long. CDR3 bases: TGTGCCAGCAGCCCGGGACAGGGCCTCGGCTACACCTTC. This gives the protein CASSPGQGLGYTF.

The chain employs TRBV5-6 and TRBJ2-5; unclear D gene. CDR1 SGHDT and CDR2 YYEEEE come from the germline V gene. The CDR3 has 14 amino acids. The V end was cut by 1 base, the J end by 5 bases, with 12 bases between. CDR3 amino acids: CASSLYGFGETQYF. Here the CDR3 DNA reads TGTGCCAGCAGCTTGTACGGGTTTGGGGAGACCCAGTACTTC.

This clonotype was counted ten times or more. The V gene is TRBV7-9, the J gene TRBJ2-2; 13 bases agree with TRBD2. CDR1 is SEHNR, CDR2 FQNEAQ, per germline (reference sequence). V dropped 3 bases and J dropped 5; count of bases not matched to a gene: 6. The CDR3 consists of 17 residues. CDR3 nucleotides: TGTGCCAGCAGCTTGGGACTAGCGGGACCCGGGACCGGGGAGCTGTTTTTT. It is translated as CASSLGLAGPGTGELFF.

The genes are TRBV12-5 and TRBJ1-1, with TRBD1 matching over 10 bases. The CDR3 consists of 18 residues. Trimming took 2 bases from V and 1 from J; bases not matched to a gene: 10. Per the germline V gene, CDR1 is LGHNT and CDR2 is FRNRAP. Here the CDR3 reads CASGLTRDRGPRNTEAFF. DNA of the CDR3: TGTGCTAGTGGTTTGACACGGGACAGGGGACCGCGGAACACTGAAGCTTTCTTT.

This clonotype has just a few counts. V usage is TRBV20-1 and J usage is TRBJ2-2; 11 nucleotides agree with TRBD2. Per the germline V gene, CDR1 is DFQATT and CDR2 is SNEGSKA (reference sequence). CDR3 length: 14 amino acids. V gave up 2 bases and J gave up 5 bases; unmatched junction bases: 1. CDR3 amino acids: CSARLAGGTGELFF. Written as DNA, the CDR3 is TGCAGTGCTAGACTAGCGGGAGGAACCGGGGAGCTGTTTTTT.

This clonotype was seen just once. V is TRBV20-1 and J is TRBJ1-5; 9 nucleotides align to TRBD1. V was pared by 6 bases and J by 3 bases, with 6 bases of the junction left unmatched. CDR1 is DFQATT, CDR2 SNEGSKA, per germline (reference sequence). CDR3 size: 14 residues. This CDR3 is CSATGTGNNQPQHF. The DNA for the CDR3 is TGCAGTGCGACCGGGACAGGGAACAATCAGCCCCAGCATTTT.

The V call is TRBV12-5, the J call TRBJ2-1, with D perhaps being TRBD1 or TRBD2 (5 bases each). Trimming took off 1 base at V and 6 bases at J, with 13 bases between the two ends. The CDR3 has 15 amino acids. Per the germline V gene, CDR1 is LGHNT and CDR2 is FRNRAP. CDR3 loop: CASGLGSGDPNEQFF. The CDR3 bases are TGTGCTAGTGGTTTGGGATCCGGGGACCCCAATGAGCAGTTCTTC.